This T cell receptor beta chain came from a study of shared clonotypes between healthy human individuals. Findings and caveats of the study: Naive CD4 clonotype sharing across four donors was 4% to 5.5%.

Generated by immunoSEQ multiplex PCR, the TCRdb table keeps only in-frame clones and is missing some. Of about 980,000 clones listed, over 60% are singletons. In this sample, this clone turned up a few times. The antigen is undetermined. Germline V CDR1 and CDR2: SEHNR, FQNEAQ (reference sequence). This CDR3 region has 14 residues. V gave up 4 bases and J gave up 5 bases, with 14 bases separating them. This receptor was identified in a young man in good health. J is TRBJ1-1 and V is TRBV7-9; D gene uncertain. The sequenced sample consisted of memory CD4+ T cells sorted from blood. Subset here: CD45RA-negative fraction. CDR3 bases: TGTGCCAGCAGCTATCCGGGCTCACTTACTGAAGCTTTCTTT. It specifies CASSYPGSLTEAFF.